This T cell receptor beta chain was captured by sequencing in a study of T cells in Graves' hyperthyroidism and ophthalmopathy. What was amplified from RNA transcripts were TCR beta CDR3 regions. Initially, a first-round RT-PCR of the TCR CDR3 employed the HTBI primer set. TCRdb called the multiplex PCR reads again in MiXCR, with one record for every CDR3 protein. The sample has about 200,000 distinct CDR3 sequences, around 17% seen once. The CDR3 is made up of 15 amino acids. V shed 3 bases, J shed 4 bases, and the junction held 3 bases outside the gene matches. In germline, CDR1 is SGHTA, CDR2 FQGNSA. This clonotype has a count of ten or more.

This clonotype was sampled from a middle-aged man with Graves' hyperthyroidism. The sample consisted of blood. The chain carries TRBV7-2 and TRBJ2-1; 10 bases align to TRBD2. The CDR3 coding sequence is TGTGCCAGCAGCTTTACTAGCGGGGATTACAATGAGCAGTTCTTC. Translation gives CASSFTSGDYNEQFF.